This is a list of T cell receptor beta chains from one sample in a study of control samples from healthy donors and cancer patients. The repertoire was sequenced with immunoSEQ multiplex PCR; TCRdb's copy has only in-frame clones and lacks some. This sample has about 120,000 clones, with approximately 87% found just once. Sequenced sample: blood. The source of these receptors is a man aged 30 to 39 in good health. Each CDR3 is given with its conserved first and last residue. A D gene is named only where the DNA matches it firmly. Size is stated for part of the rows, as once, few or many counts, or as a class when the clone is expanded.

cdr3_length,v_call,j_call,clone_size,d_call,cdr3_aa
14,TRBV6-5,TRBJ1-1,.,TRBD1,CASIRTGWYTEAFF
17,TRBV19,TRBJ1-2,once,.,CATRGAVGQLNSYGYTF
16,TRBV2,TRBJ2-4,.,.,CASRTGGAGAKNIQYF
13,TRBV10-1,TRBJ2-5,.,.,CASSESTDETQYF
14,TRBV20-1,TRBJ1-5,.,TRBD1,CSASQQGAWQPQHF
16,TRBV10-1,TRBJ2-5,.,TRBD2,CASSETRAGAQETQYF
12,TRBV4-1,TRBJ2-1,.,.,CASSQLGVEQFF
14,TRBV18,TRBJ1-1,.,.,CASSPPNGEGEAFF
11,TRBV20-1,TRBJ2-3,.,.,CSARTSDTQYF
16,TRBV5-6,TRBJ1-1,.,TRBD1,CASSFNTGGAGTEAFF
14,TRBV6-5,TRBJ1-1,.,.,CASSYSGGGTEAFF
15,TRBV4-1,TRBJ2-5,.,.,CASSQAGRYQETQYF
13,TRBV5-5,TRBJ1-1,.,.,CASSPDKNTEAFF
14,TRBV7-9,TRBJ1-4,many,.,CASSFSQGNEKLFF
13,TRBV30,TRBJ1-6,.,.,CAWLRQANSPLHF
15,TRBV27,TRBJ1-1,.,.,CASSSRTLGRTEAFF
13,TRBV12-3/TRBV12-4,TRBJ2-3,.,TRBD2,CASQTSVQDTQYF
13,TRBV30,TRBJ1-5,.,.,CAFGGDPARPQHF
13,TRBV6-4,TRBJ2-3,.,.,CASSDTHTDTQYF
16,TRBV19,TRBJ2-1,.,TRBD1,CASSRQGSSVYNEQFF
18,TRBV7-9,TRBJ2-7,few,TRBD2,CASSFPSSGGPSSYEQYF
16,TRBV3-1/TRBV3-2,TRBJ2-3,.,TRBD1,CASSQTGTGGAGTQYF
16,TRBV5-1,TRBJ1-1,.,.,CASSPALGQLNTEAFF
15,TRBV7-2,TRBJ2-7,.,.,CASSLAWQGVHEQYF
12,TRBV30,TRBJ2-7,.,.,CAWSRQTYEQYF
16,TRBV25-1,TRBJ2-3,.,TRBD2,CASSASSGGETDTQYF
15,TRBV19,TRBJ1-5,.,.,CASRLGRDSNQPQHF
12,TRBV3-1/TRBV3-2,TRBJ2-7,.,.,CASSQEGFEQYF
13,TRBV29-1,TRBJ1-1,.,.,CSVAGVQGERAFF
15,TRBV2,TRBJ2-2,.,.,CASRGVDANTGELFF
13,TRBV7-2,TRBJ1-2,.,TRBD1,CASRDRAGKGYTF
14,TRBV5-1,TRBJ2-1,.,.,CASSLGQTYNEQFF
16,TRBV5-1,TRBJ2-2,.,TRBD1,CASSSMGQGDTGELFF
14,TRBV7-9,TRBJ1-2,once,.,CASSLDGVNYGYTF
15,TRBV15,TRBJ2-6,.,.,CATSRVGREANVLTF
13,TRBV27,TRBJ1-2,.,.,CASSLARGQGYTF
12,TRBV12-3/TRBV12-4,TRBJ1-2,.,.,CASSLWGATAYF
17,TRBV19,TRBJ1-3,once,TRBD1,CASSTRTGANSGNTIYF
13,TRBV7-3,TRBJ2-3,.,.,CASNNGITDTQYF
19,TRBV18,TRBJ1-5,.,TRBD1,CASSPQAGQAGRGNQPQHF
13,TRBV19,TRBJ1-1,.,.,CASSMGARTEAFF
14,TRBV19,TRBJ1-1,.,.,CASINSKPNTEAFF
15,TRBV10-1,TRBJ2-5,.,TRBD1,CASSEGQGLQETQYF
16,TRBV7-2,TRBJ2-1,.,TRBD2,CASSLEGTSGWAEQFF
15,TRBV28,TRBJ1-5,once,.,CASSLALGVHQPQHF
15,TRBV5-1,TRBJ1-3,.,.,CASSFWTGSGNTIYF
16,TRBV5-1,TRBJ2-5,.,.,CASSLAVGGAGETQYF
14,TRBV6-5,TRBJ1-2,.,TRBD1,CASSPERQGQKGTF
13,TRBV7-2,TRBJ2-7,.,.,CASRSGGAYEQYF
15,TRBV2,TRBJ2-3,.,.,CASSEQGHSTDTQYF
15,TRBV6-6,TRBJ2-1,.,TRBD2,CASSYVQRGSNEQFF
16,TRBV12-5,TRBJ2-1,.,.,CASGLVRSRGYNEQFF
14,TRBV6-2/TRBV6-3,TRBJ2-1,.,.,CASSLYGGRNEQFF
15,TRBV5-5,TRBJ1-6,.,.,CASSERDQNNSPLHF